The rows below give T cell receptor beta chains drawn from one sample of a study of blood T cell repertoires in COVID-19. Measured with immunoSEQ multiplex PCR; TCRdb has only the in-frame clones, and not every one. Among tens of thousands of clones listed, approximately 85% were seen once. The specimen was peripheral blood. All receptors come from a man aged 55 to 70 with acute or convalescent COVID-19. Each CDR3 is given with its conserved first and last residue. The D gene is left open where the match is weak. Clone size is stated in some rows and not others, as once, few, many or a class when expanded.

CDR3aa: CASSLTGTGNQPQHF
CDR3nt: TGTGCCAGCAGTCTGACCGGGACAGGCAATCAGCCCCAGCATTTT
j_gene: TRBJ1-5
abundance: many
d_gene: TRBD1
v_gene: TRBV6-5

CDR3aa: CASSPRRLAEARETQYF
CDR3nt: TGTGCCAGCTCACCACGGAGACTAGCGGAGGCTCGGGAGACCCAGTACTTC
j_gene: TRBJ2-5
abundance: -
d_gene: TRBD2
v_gene: TRBV18

CDR3aa: CASRKQGDTEAFF
CDR3nt: TGCGCCAGCAGAAAACAGGGGGACACTGAAGCTTTCTTT
j_gene: TRBJ1-1
abundance: -
d_gene: TRBD1
v_gene: TRBV5-1

CDR3aa: CASSLVMGLNTEAFF
CDR3nt: TGTGCCAGCAGCTTGGTGATGGGACTCAACACTGAAGCTTTCTTT
j_gene: TRBJ1-1
abundance: -
d_gene: -
v_gene: TRBV5-4

CDR3aa: CARSERQVYGYTF
CDR3nt: TGTGCCAGAAGCGAGCGACAGGTATATGGCTACACCTTC
j_gene: TRBJ1-2
abundance: -
d_gene: -
v_gene: TRBV5-3

CDR3aa: CASSHRDRGAMNTEAFF
CDR3nt: TGCGCCAGCAGCCATCGGGACAGGGGGGCGATGAACACTGAAGCTTTCTTT
j_gene: TRBJ1-1
abundance: -
d_gene: TRBD1
v_gene: TRBV4-1

CDR3aa: CASSHRGSYEQYF
CDR3nt: TGTGCCAGCAGTCACCGGGGATCCTACGAGCAGTACTTC
j_gene: TRBJ2-7
abundance: -
d_gene: -
v_gene: TRBV6-5

CDR3aa: CASSSTGQGGEQYF
CDR3nt: TGTGCCAGCAGTTCGACAGGACAGGGTGGCGAGCAGTACTTC
j_gene: TRBJ2-7
abundance: -
d_gene: TRBD1
v_gene: TRBV6-2/TRBV6-3

CDR3aa: CASSVGLAASYEQYF
CDR3nt: TGTGCCAGCAGCGTGGGACTAGCGGCCTCCTACGAGCAGTACTTC
j_gene: TRBJ2-7
abundance: -
d_gene: TRBD2
v_gene: TRBV3-1/TRBV3-2

CDR3aa: CASSPGQDSYNEQFF
CDR3nt: TGCGCCAGCAGCCCCGGACAGGACTCCTACAATGAGCAGTTCTTC
j_gene: TRBJ2-1
abundance: -
d_gene: TRBD1
v_gene: TRBV5-1

CDR3aa: CASSQGRGTSGNLGPKDTQYF
CDR3nt: TGTGCCAGCAGCCAAGGGAGGGGGACTAGCGGGAATTTAGGCCCTAAGGATACGCAGTATTTT
j_gene: TRBJ2-3
abundance: -
d_gene: TRBD2
v_gene: TRBV4-2

CDR3aa: CAISPGQWYNEQFF
CDR3nt: TGTGCCATCAGCCCGGGACAGTGGTACAATGAGCAGTTCTTC
j_gene: TRBJ2-1
abundance: -
d_gene: TRBD1
v_gene: TRBV10-3

CDR3aa: CASSFEGQGNYEQYF
CDR3nt: TGTGCCAGCAGTTTTGAGGGACAGGGGAATTACGAGCAGTACTTC
j_gene: TRBJ2-7
abundance: -
d_gene: TRBD1
v_gene: TRBV27

CDR3aa: CAWSVRENEQYF
CDR3nt: TGTGCCTGGAGCGTCAGGGAAAACGAGCAGTACTTC
j_gene: TRBJ2-7
abundance: few
d_gene: -
v_gene: TRBV30

CDR3aa: CASSYSRRVQHEQYF
CDR3nt: TGTGCCAGCAGTTACTCGAGGCGAGTTCAGCACGAGCAGTACTTC
j_gene: TRBJ2-7
abundance: -
d_gene: -
v_gene: TRBV6-2/TRBV6-3

CDR3aa: CATNRGDYGYTF
CDR3nt: TGTGCCACCAACAGGGGGGATTATGGCTACACCTTC
j_gene: TRBJ1-2
abundance: -
d_gene: TRBD1
v_gene: TRBV10-3

CDR3aa: CASSLVRQGEQYF
CDR3nt: TGTGCCAGCAGCTTAGTTCGACAGGGCGAGCAGTACTTC
j_gene: TRBJ2-7
abundance: -
d_gene: TRBD1
v_gene: TRBV11-1

CDR3aa: CASSPGLLAIPGELFF
CDR3nt: TGTGCCAGCAGCCCTGGGTTGCTAGCGATCCCCGGGGAGCTGTTTTTT
j_gene: TRBJ2-2
abundance: -
d_gene: -
v_gene: TRBV3-1/TRBV3-2

CDR3aa: CSVHPGLAGYNEQFF
CDR3nt: TGCAGCGTCCACCCGGGACTAGCGGGGTACAATGAGCAGTTCTTC
j_gene: TRBJ2-1
abundance: -
d_gene: TRBD2
v_gene: TRBV29-1

CDR3aa: CASSPQYNEQFF
CDR3nt: TGTGCCAGCAGTCCGCAGTACAATGAGCAGTTCTTC
j_gene: TRBJ2-1
abundance: -
d_gene: -
v_gene: TRBV6-6

CDR3aa: CAWSVFGGSSYEQYF
CDR3nt: TGTGCCTGGAGTGTATTCGGTGGGAGCTCCTACGAGCAGTACTTC
j_gene: TRBJ2-7
abundance: many
d_gene: -
v_gene: TRBV30

CDR3aa: CASSEQPGQTQYF
CDR3nt: TGTGCCAGTAGCGAACAACCGGGACAGACGCAGTATTTT
j_gene: TRBJ2-3
abundance: once
d_gene: TRBD1
v_gene: TRBV19

CDR3aa: CATSRQTGGVEQPQHF
CDR3nt: TGTGCCACCAGCAGACAGACAGGGGGCGTTGAGCAGCCCCAGCATTTT
j_gene: TRBJ1-5
abundance: -
d_gene: TRBD1
v_gene: TRBV15

CDR3aa: CASRFGGLAGGREDTQYF
CDR3nt: TGCGCCAGCAGATTTGGGGGACTAGCGGGAGGGCGGGAGGATACGCAGTATTTT
j_gene: TRBJ2-3
abundance: once
d_gene: TRBD2
v_gene: TRBV5-1

CDR3aa: CASSEGQPYGYTF
CDR3nt: TGTGCCAGCAGTGAAGGACAGCCCTATGGCTACACCTTC
j_gene: TRBJ1-2
abundance: -
d_gene: -
v_gene: TRBV2

CDR3aa: CASSQVGRATNEKLFF
CDR3nt: TGTGCCAGCAGCCAAGTGGGCAGGGCTACTAATGAAAAACTGTTTTTT
j_gene: TRBJ1-4
abundance: -
d_gene: -
v_gene: TRBV14

CDR3aa: CASSLAPTGNQPQHF
CDR3nt: TGTGCCAGCAGTTTAGCCCCGACAGGGAATCAGCCCCAGCATTTT
j_gene: TRBJ1-5
abundance: once
d_gene: TRBD1
v_gene: TRBV27

CDR3aa: CASSRTGDYTGELFF
CDR3nt: TGTGCCAGCAGCCGCACAGGAGACTACACCGGGGAGCTGTTTTTT
j_gene: TRBJ2-2
abundance: -
d_gene: -
v_gene: TRBV3-1/TRBV3-2

CDR3aa: CASTKGRQGYAYGYTF
CDR3nt: TGTGCCAGCACCAAGGGGCGCCAGGGATACGCCTATGGCTACACCTTC
j_gene: TRBJ1-2
abundance: -
d_gene: -
v_gene: TRBV7-2

CDR3aa: CASSVGLISPFGDTQYF
CDR3nt: TGTGCCAGCAGCGTAGGTCTGATTAGCCCGTTTGGCGATACGCAGTATTTT
j_gene: TRBJ2-3
abundance: -
d_gene: -
v_gene: TRBV9

CDR3aa: CSVGQGDNYGYTF
CDR3nt: TGCAGCGTGGGACAGGGGGATAACTATGGCTACACCTTC
j_gene: TRBJ1-2
abundance: -
d_gene: TRBD1
v_gene: TRBV29-1

CDR3aa: CSAGDSQGNQPQHF
CDR3nt: TGCAGCGCCGGGGACAGCCAAGGCAATCAGCCCCAGCATTTT
j_gene: TRBJ1-5
abundance: -
d_gene: TRBD1
v_gene: TRBV29-1

CDR3aa: CASSSGTGADQPQHF
CDR3nt: TGTGCCAGCAGTAGCGGGACAGGGGCCGATCAGCCCCAGCATTTT
j_gene: TRBJ1-5
abundance: -
d_gene: TRBD1
v_gene: TRBV6-5

CDR3aa: CASSITRDTPAYGYTF
CDR3nt: TGTGCCAGTAGTATAACCCGGGACACCCCCGCCTATGGCTACACCTTC
j_gene: TRBJ1-2
abundance: -
d_gene: -
v_gene: TRBV19

CDR3aa: CASSPDLGEKLFF
CDR3nt: TGTGCCAGCAGCCCGGACTTAGGGGAAAAACTGTTTTTT
j_gene: TRBJ1-4
abundance: -
d_gene: -
v_gene: TRBV11-1